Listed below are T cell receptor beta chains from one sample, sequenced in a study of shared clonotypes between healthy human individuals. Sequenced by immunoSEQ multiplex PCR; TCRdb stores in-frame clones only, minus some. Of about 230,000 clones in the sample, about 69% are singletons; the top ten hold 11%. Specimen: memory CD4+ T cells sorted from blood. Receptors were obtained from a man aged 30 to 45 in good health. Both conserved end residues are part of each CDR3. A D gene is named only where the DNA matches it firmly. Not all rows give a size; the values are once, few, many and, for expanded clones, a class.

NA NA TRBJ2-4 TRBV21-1 CASSKSTARLADKNIQYF TGTGCCAGCAGCAAGTCCACCGCCCGACTAGCGGACAAAAACATTCAGTACTTC
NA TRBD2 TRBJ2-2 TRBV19 CASRRGLAGVGGELFF TGTGCCAGTAGACGGGGACTAGCGGGGGTAGGCGGGGAGCTGTTTTTT
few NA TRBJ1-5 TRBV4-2 CASSQGDQPQHF TGTGCCAGCAGCCAAGGCGATCAGCCCCAGCATTTT
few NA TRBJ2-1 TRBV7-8 CASSLATNYEQFF TGTGCCAGCAGCTTAGCAACTAACTATGAGCAGTTCTTC
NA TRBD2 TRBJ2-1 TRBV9 CASSGGLAGPLQFF TGTGCCAGCAGCGGCGGACTAGCGGGACCGCTACAGTTCTTC
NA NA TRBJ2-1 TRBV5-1 CASTQEDSYNEQFF TGCGCCAGCACACAAGAAGATTCCTACAATGAGCAGTTCTTC
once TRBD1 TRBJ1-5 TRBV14 CASSQTGVNQPQHF TGTGCCAGCAGCCAGACAGGGGTAAATCAGCCCCAGCATTTT
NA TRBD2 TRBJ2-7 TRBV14 CASRLAGVGTYEQYF TGTGCCAGCAGACTAGCGGGAGTAGGAACCTACGAGCAGTACTTC
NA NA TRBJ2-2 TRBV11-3 CASGFRELFF TGTGCCAGCGGGTTCCGGGAGCTGTTTTTT
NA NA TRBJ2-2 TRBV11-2 CASSLTALSGELFF TGTGCCAGCAGCTTAACAGCCCTCTCTGGGGAGCTGTTTTTT
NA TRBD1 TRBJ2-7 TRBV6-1 CASRRTGPYYEQYF TGTGCCAGCAGGCGGACAGGGCCTTACTACGAGCAGTACTTC
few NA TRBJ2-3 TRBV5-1 CASSLDPGATDTQYF TGCGCCAGCAGCTTGGATCCGGGGGCCACAGATACGCAGTATTTT